These 9 T cell receptor beta chains originate from one sample sequenced in a study of OX40 agonist ivuxolimab in advanced cancers. TCRdb's copy holds only in-frame clones and misses some; the assay was immunoSEQ multiplex PCR. This sample has 60,000 to 100,000 clones, with about 93% found just once. Source: CD4+ or CD8+ T cells sorted from blood, taken in a trial of the OX40 agonist ivuxolimab. The receptor source for this set is an adult with an advanced solid tumor such as melanoma, head and neck, liver or kidney cancer.

This clone was recorded once. This chain connects TRBV2 to TRBJ2-3; the D call may be TRBD1 or TRBD2 (5 bases each). The germline CDR1 and CDR2 sequences are SNHLY and FYNNEI. The CDR3 is 14 residues long. Trimming took 8 bases from V and 0 from J, leaving 12 bases between them. CDR3 bases: TGTGCCAGCCTGAGGGGCTCAAGCACAGATACGCAGTATTTT. It translates to CASLRGSSTDTQYF.

The gene calls are TRBV5-1 and TRBJ1-5; TRBD1 matches at 7 bases. Losses at the gene ends were 4 bases for V and 4 bases for J; bases not matched to a gene: 8. The CDR3 runs 15 residues. Germline lookup yields CDR1 SGHRS and CDR2 YFSETQ. CDR3: CASSAEGAKNQPQHF. The CDR3 nucleotides read TGCGCCAGCAGCGCCGAGGGGGCTAAGAATCAGCCCCAGCATTTT. Together with reference TRBV5-1 and TRBJ1-5, the CDR3 gives the full variable domain: KAGVTQTPRYLIKTRGQQVTLSCSPISGHRSVSWYQQTPGQGLQFLFEYFSETQRNKGNFPGRFSGRQFSNSRSEMNVSTLELGDSALYLCASSAEGAKNQPQHFGDGTRLSIL.

The V gene is TRBV23-1, the J gene TRBJ1-2; D remains unclear. TRBV23-1 is an open reading frame whose function is uncertain. This CDR3 contains 11 residues. The V end lost 0 bases, the J end lost 8 bases, and 4 bases lay between the germline ends. CDR3 protein: CASSQSGGYTF. CDR3 sequence (DNA): TGCGCCAGCAGTCAATCGGGGGGCTACACCTTC.

This clone was recorded only once. The CDR3 protein is CASTAGQGTYEQYF. DNA of the CDR3: TGTGCCAGTACCGCGGGACAGGGTACCTACGAGCAGTACTTC. The V gene is TRBV19, the J gene TRBJ2-7, with TRBD1 identical over 9 bases. There are 14 residues in the CDR3. J lost 2 bases, V lost 7 bases, and 6 bases had no gene match. Germline V gene data show CDR1 as LNHDA and CDR2 as SQIVND (reference sequence).

The rearrangement links TRBV9 to TRBJ1-2; perhaps TRBD1 as D (5 bases). The CDR3 loop spans 15 amino acids. Trimming removed 0 bases at V and 8 bases at J, with 17 bases between. CDR1 SGDLS and CDR2 YYNGEE come from the germline V gene. CDR3 bases: TGTGCCAGCAGCGTAGGAGCAGGGTTACTTTGGGGCTACACCTTC. Translating gives CASSVGAGLLWGYTF.

This rearrangement joins TRBV9 to TRBJ2-3; D not certain. The CDR3 has 14 amino acids. Per the germline V gene, CDR1 is SGDLS and CDR2 is YYNGEE. Trimming took off 0 bases at V and 7 bases at J, with 12 bases between the two ends. The CDR3 region is CASSVGLEPNTQYF. DNA for the CDR3: TGTGCCAGCAGCGTAGGGCTAGAGCCCAATACGCAGTATTTT.

V and J are TRBV7-8 and TRBJ2-5, with D possibly matching TRBD2 (5 bases). There are 14 residues in the CDR3. V lost 2 bases, J lost 4 bases, and 11 bases lay in between. Germline V lookup: CDR1 SGHVS, CDR2 FQNEAQ. The DNA of the CDR3 is TGTGCCAGCAGCTTAAATGAGGGTGGAGAGACCCAGTACTTC. Translation gives CASSLNEGGETQYF.

The chain links TRBV10-3 to TRBJ1-4, with 7 bases that match TRBD1. The CDR3 has 13 residues. V shed 8 bases, J shed 5 bases, and the junction held 5 bases outside the gene matches. Per the germline V gene, CDR1 is ENHRY and CDR2 is SYGVKD. The CDR3 DNA reads TGTGCCATCGCCGGGACAGAGAATGAAAAACTGTTTTTT. Translation gives CAIAGTENEKLFF.

The rearrangement joins TRBV7-3 to TRBJ2-5; D is uncertain. CDR3 length: 15 residues. Germline CDR1 is SGHTA and CDR2 is FQGTGA. V dropped 6 bases and J dropped 5 bases, with 19 bases sitting between them. CDR3 in DNA: TGTGCCAGCAGTCTGGATGGGCAGGATAAGGAGACCCAGTACTTC. Its translation is CASSLDGQDKETQYF.